A selection of T cell receptor beta chains follows, all from one sample in a study of T cells in Graves' hyperthyroidism and ophthalmopathy. TCRdb re-derived calls from the multiplex PCR reads in MiXCR, one entry per CDR3 protein. The sample lists a few hundred thousand distinct CDR3 sequences, about half occurring once. The sequencing sample was made of peripheral blood or thyroid tissue (not recorded which). All receptors come from a woman between 18 and 29 years old with Graves' hyperthyroidism. The CDR3 runs from the conserved cysteine through the conserved F or W. The D gene is left open where the match is weak. Clone size is not always given. Where it is, it says once, few, many or a class for expanded clones.

>TRBJ2-2|many|.|TRBV7-9
TGTGCCAGCAGCTTAGCGTTGGGGGAGGAGCTGTTTTTT
CASSLALGEELFF
>TRBJ2-2|few|TRBD2|TRBV29-1
TGCAGCGTTGCTGAGGGCGGGAGGTCTTCCACCGGGGAGCTGTTTTTT
CSVAEGGRSSTGELFF
>TRBJ2-1|.|TRBD1|TRBV7-9
TGTGCCAGCAGCTCCCGGGACAGGCACCTCCCGGGTCCTGGGTTCTTC
CASSSRDRHLPGPGFF
>TRBJ1-2|many|TRBD1|TRBV7-2
TGTGCCAGCAGCTACAGGGGCTCCGCGGGCTACACCTTC
CASSYRGSAGYTF
>TRBJ2-1|many|TRBD1|TRBV29-1
TGCAGCGTGTCACCGGGACAGGGGAACAATGAGCAGTTCTTC
CSVSPGQGNNEQFF
>TRBJ2-5|.|.|TRBV29-1
TGCAGCGTTGATCAGGGGGGGACCCAGTACTTC
CSVDQGGTQYF
>TRBJ1-3|.|TRBD1|TRBV3-1
TGTGCCAGCACCAGAACCGGGACAGGGACGCACTCTGGAAACACCATATATTTT
CASTRTGTGTHSGNTIYF
>TRBJ2-6|many|.|TRBV5-1
TGCGCCAGCAGCTTGCATCGGGAACCCTCGGGGGCCAACGTCCTGACTTTC
CASSLHREPSGANVLTF
>TRBJ2-7|many|.|TRBV7-4
TGTGCCAGCAGCTTAGTCAGCCCCTACGAGCAGTACTTC
CASSLVSPYEQYF
>TRBJ2-2|.|.|TRBV13
TGTGCCAGCAGCTTCGGTTATACCGGGATCAACACCGGGGAGCTGTTTTTT
CASSFGYTGINTGELFF
>TRBJ1-3|.|TRBD1|TRBV7-3
TGTGCCAGCAGCCCCGGGTACGGGGACAGGGACTCTGGAAACACCATATATTTT
CASSPGYGDRDSGNTIYF
>TRBJ1-2|many|.|TRBV9
TGTGCCAGCAGCGTAGTAGTTGGGGATGGCTACACCTTC
CASSVVVGDGYTF
>TRBJ1-5|.|TRBD1|TRBV13
TGTGCCAGCAGCACGGGACAGGCGGACAATCAGCCCCAGCATTTT
CASSTGQADNQPQHF
>TRBJ2-7|.|.|TRBV29-1
TGCAGCGTAGCTTCGGGAGCCTCGTGGGAGCAGTACTTC
CSVASGASWEQYF
>TRBJ2-3|.|TRBD2|TRBV13
TGTGCCAGCAGCTTGACGGCGGGAGTGGCAGATGCGCAGTATTTT
CASSLTAGVADAQYF
>TRBJ2-3|.|TRBD2|TRBV5-1
TGCGCCAGTACGGGGGGGGCATCGGATACGCAGTATTTT
CASTGGASDTQYF
>TRBJ2-5|many|TRBD1|TRBV19
TGTGCCAGTAGTAACGGACAGGGTAGGGAGACCCAGTACTTC
CASSNGQGRETQYF
>TRBJ1-5|few|.|TRBV6-1
TGTGCCAGCAGTGAGGGGCCGGGGGGGCTAAGCAATCAGCCCCAGCATTTT
CASSEGPGGLSNQPQHF
>TRBJ2-7|.|TRBD1|TRBV13
TGTGCCAGCGGAACCTGGGGACAGGGGTCAAGCGAGCAGTACTTC
CASGTWGQGSSEQYF
>TRBJ2-2|.|TRBD1|TRBV19
TGTGCCAGTACCTCGGCGGCACAGGGGGCTGCCGGGGAGCTGTTTTTT
CASTSAAQGAAGELFF
>TRBJ1-5|.|.|TRBV12-3/TRBV12-4
TGTGCCAGCAGTTTAAGTCTTGGGAAGGAGACCCAGCATTTT
CASSLSLGKETQHF
>TRBJ1-1|.|.|TRBV7-9
TGTGCCAGCAGACGACTTTCGAACACTGAAGCTTTCTTT
CASRRLSNTEAFF
>TRBJ2-5|many|TRBD2|TRBV6-6
TGTGCCAGCAACCCCGGGGAGGGACCAGAGACCCAGTACTTC
CASNPGEGPETQYF
>TRBJ2-5|.|.|TRBV19
TGTGCCAGTAGTAGGAGGGGGCAATATCAGCCCCAGTACTTC
CASSRRGQYQPQYF
>TRBJ1-3|many|.|TRBV5-1
TGCGCCAGCAGCCCACACCACTCTGGAAACACCATATATTTT
CASSPHHSGNTIYF
>TRBJ2-7|many|TRBD1|TRBV15
TGTGCCACCAGCTTAGGGGGCAGCTACGAGCAGTACTTC
CATSLGGSYEQYF
>TRBJ2-7|.|TRBD2|TRBV19
TGTGCCAGTAGTATTCGGCGGGAGAGCTACGAGCAGTACTTC
CASSIRRESYEQYF
>TRBJ1-3|few|TRBD1|TRBV12-3/TRBV12-4
TGTGCCAGCAATATAAGCCCGGGACAGGGGGCCATTAACTCTGGAAACACCATATATTTT
CASNISPGQGAINSGNTIYF
>TRBJ2-3|.|.|TRBV10-1
TGCGCCAGCAGTGAGTGGCCTTTAGTAGGCACAGATACGCAGTATTTT
CASSEWPLVGTDTQYF
>TRBJ2-7|many|.|TRBV7-9
TGTGCCAGCAGCCCCGCGCGGGTCCGACCCTACGAGCAGTACTTC
CASSPARVRPYEQYF
>TRBJ1-2|many|TRBD1|TRBV27
TGTGCCAGTCGACAGGGAAAATCTCGCGGCTACACCTTC
CASRQGKSRGYTF
>TRBJ1-2|.|.|TRBV7-2
TGTGCCAGCACCATACCGGCAGAGACCTATGGCTACACCTTC
CASTIPAETYGYTF
>TRBJ1-2|.|TRBD1|TRBV2
TGTGCTAGCGATCTACGGACAGGTACATTCGCGAACTATGGCTACACCTTC
CASDLRTGTFANYGYTF
>TRBJ1-6|many|TRBD1|TRBV10-3
TGTGCCACCACGACAGGGTCCTATAATTCACCCCTCCACTTT
CATTTGSYNSPLHF
>TRBJ1-2|many|.|TRBV5-5
TGTGCCAGCAGCTTTGTAGACACAATCTATGGCTACACCTTC
CASSFVDTIYGYTF
>TRBJ1-1|.|TRBD1|TRBV19
TGTGCCAGTAGTTTCCGCAGGGGGACTGAAGCTTTCTTT
CASSFRRGTEAFF
>TRBJ2-7|.|TRBD1|TRBV2
TGTGCCAGCAGTTCTCTAGACAGGGCCGCTCCCTACGAGCAGTACTTC
CASSSLDRAAPYEQYF
>TRBJ1-1|many|.|TRBV4-1
TGCGCCAGCAGCAAGTCGGGGGTGACCACTGAAGCTTTCTTT
CASSKSGVTTEAFF
>TRBJ2-2|many|.|TRBV5-4
TGTGCCAGCAGCCCCCGGGCCAGACACAACACCGGGGAGCTGTTTTTT
CASSPRARHNTGELFF
>TRBJ1-1|many|TRBD1|TRBV7-9
TGTGCCAGCAGAACCGGGACAGTGAACACTGAAGCTTTCTTT
CASRTGTVNTEAFF
>TRBJ2-7|many|TRBD2|TRBV5-1
TGCGCCAGCAGCATATCTAGCGGGAGCTCCTACGAGCAGTACTTC
CASSISSGSSYEQYF
>TRBJ2-5|many|.|TRBV9
TGTGCCAGCAGCGCAAACCAAGAGACCCAGTACTTC
CASSANQETQYF
>TRBJ2-7|many|.|TRBV7-9
TGTGCCAGCAGCTACTCAGGGGATCGCTACGAGCAGTACTTC
CASSYSGDRYEQYF
>TRBJ2-7|.|TRBD1|TRBV29-1
TGCAGCGTTGAGGGACAGGGACTCGAGCAGTACTTC
CSVEGQGLEQYF
>TRBJ1-4|many|TRBD1|TRBV10-2
TGCGCCAGCAGAGCACCAGGGGGTGAAAAACTGTTTTTT
CASRAPGGEKLFF
>TRBJ1-2|.|.|TRBV2
TGTGCCAGCAGTGAAAGGGACGGGTCTGGAAATGGCTACACCTTC
CASSERDGSGNGYTF